This T cell receptor (beta chain) is from a study of blood T cell repertoires in COVID-19. Authors' analysis steps: Amplification with reference gene primers provided the estimates of nucleated cell counts. Sequenced by immunoSEQ multiplex PCR; TCRdb stores in-frame clones only, minus some. The V and J calls and the clone size are those of that table, but D and trimming were determined from the DNA. The data hold a few hundred thousand clones, with roughly 84% observed a single time. With 1 base removed from V and 12 bases from J, the gap between germline ends came to 10 bases. The CDR3 runs 13 residues. Germline V gives CDR1 SGHAT, CDR2 FQNNGV.

Sequenced: PBMCs or T cells enriched from blood (not recorded which). This sequence originates from a woman under 40 who had recovered from COVID-19. The chain employs TRBV11-2 and TRBJ2-6; D perhaps matches TRBD1 (6 bases). CDR3 in DNA: TGTGCCAGCAGCTTAGCCGGACAGTCCGTCCTGACTTTC. Encoded protein: CASSLAGQSVLTF.